The present T cell receptor beta chain was sequenced within a study of cytomegalovirus exposure and HLA in healthy donors. Participants comprised healthy donors of bone marrow. Notes on the study in general: Prior analysis indicated that the majority of TCR beta V segments exhibited productivity approximately 87% or approximately 30% of the time. Confirmation was obtained in vitro that a few CMV-associated chains are specific for CMV antigens. A later analysis associated around 17,000 TCR beta sequences with HLA alleles at a 0.05 false discovery rate.

Notes on this clone: Its antigen is unidentified.

The PCR made use of 60 Vbeta and 13 Jbeta primers. The table came from immunoSEQ multiplex PCR; TCRdb's copy has only in-frame clones and leaves some out. Of tens of thousands of clones listed, about 80% are singletons. Germline V gene data show CDR1 as SGHNT and CDR2 as YYREEE (reference sequence). The CDR3 length is 15 residues. Trimming cost V 3 bases and J 1 base, with 13 bases left between them. The chain couples TRBV5-4 to TRBJ1-2; a possible D gene is TRBD1 (5 bases). The specimen was PBMCs. This TCR came from a male donor in good health and CMV-seronegative. The CDR3 reads CASSSQGQVNYGYTF. CDR3 nucleotides: TGTGCCAGCAGCTCTCAGGGTCAGGTTAACTATGGCTACACCTTC.